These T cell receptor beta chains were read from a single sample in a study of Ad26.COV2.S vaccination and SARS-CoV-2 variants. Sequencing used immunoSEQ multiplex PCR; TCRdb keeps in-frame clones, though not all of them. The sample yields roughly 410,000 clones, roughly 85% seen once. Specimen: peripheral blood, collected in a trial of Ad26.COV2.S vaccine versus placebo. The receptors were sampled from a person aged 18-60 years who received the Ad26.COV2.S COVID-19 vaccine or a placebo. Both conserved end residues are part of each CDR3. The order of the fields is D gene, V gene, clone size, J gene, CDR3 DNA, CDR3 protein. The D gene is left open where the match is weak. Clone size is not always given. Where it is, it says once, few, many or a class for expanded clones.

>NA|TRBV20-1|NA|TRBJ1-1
TGCAGCGGATGGGAAGACACTGAAGCTTTCTTT
CSGWEDTEAFF
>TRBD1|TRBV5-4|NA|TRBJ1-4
TGTGCCAGCAGCCCCCCAGGGGGGAATGAAAAACTGTTTTTT
CASSPPGGNEKLFF
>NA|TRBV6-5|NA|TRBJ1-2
TGTGCCAGCAGCTCTACCTCGTCAGGGGCCAGTGACTACACCTTC
CASSSTSSGASDYTF
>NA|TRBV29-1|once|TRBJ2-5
TGCAGCGTTGTCCTATTAGCGGCCCTAACACAAGAGACCCAGTACTTC
CSVVLLAALTQETQYF
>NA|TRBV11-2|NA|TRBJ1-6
TGTGCCAGCAGCTTAGTTACGGGGGAAAATTCACCCCTCCACTTT
CASSLVTGENSPLHF
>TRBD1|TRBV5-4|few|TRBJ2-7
TGTGCCAGCAGCGTGAGGGGACAGGGGAACTACGAGCAGTACTTC
CASSVRGQGNYEQYF
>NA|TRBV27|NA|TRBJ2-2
TGTGCCAGCAGTCCCCTGAATCTTGCCGGGGAGCTGTTTTTT
CASSPLNLAGELFF
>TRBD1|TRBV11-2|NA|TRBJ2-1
TGTGCCAGCAGCCTAAAATCCGGGACAGGGCAAATTTACAATGAGCAGTTCTTC
CASSLKSGTGQIYNEQFF
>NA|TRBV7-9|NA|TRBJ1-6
TGTGCCAGCAGCCGTAGCGGGGGCTACAATTCACCCCTCCACTTT
CASSRSGGYNSPLHF
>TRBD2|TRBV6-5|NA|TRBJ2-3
TGTGCCAGCAGTCTCCGCGGGAGTGCGTCAGATACGCAGTATTTT
CASSLRGSASDTQYF
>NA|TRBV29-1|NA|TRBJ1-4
TGCAGCGTCTCTCGGGGGAATGAAAAACTGTTTTTT
CSVSRGNEKLFF
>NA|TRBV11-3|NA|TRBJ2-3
TGTGCCAGCAGCCGAGGACAGTTCACAGATACGCAGTATTTT
CASSRGQFTDTQYF
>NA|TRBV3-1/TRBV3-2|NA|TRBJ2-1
TGTGCCAGCAGCGCTTACAATGAGCAGTTCTTC
CASSAYNEQFF
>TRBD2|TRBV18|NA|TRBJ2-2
TGTGCCAGCTCAAGTAGCGGGGTGAACACCGGGGAGCTGTTTTTT
CASSSSGVNTGELFF
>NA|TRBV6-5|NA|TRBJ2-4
TGTGCCAGACCTGGAAGCGTACCGGACATTCAGTACTTC
CARPGSVPDIQYF
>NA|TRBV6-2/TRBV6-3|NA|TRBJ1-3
TGTGCCAGCAGTTACCGGGGCCACTCTGGAAACACCATATATTTT
CASSYRGHSGNTIYF
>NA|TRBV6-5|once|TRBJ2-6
TGTGCCAGCAGCGGGGTTTTTGGGGCCAACGTCCTGACTTTC
CASSGVFGANVLTF
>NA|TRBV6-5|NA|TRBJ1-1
TGTGCCAGCTCCTCGAACCTTCGCGGGACTGAAGCTTTCTTT
CASSSNLRGTEAFF
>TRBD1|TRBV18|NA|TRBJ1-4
TGTGCCAGCTCAAGGGGGCGAGTTGCAACTAATGAAAAACTGTTTTTT
CASSRGRVATNEKLFF
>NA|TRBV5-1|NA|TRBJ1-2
TGCGCCAGCAGTTTGAGCGGGAATTATGGCTACACCTTC
CASSLSGNYGYTF
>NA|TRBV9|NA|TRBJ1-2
TGTGCCAGCAGCGTCGAACTCCAAAGCTATGGCTACACCTTC
CASSVELQSYGYTF
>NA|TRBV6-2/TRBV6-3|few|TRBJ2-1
TGTGCCAGCAGTTACCAGGCGGAAAACAATGAGCAGTTCTTC
CASSYQAENNEQFF
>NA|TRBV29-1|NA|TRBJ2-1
TGCAGCGTTGTGGGCTACAATGAGCAGTTCTTC
CSVVGYNEQFF
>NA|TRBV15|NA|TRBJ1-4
TGTGCCACCAGCACCGAGGGGACCTTCGCTGAAAAACTGTTTTTT
CATSTEGTFAEKLFF
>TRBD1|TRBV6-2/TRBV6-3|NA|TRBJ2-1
TGTGCCAGCAGCCTTCACAGGGGTGTATACAATGAGCAGTTCTTC
CASSLHRGVYNEQFF
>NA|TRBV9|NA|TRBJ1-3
TGTGCCAGCAGCGTGAGCGGGGCCGGGAACACCATATATTTT
CASSVSGAGNTIYF
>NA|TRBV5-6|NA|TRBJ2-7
TGTGCCAGCAGCTCACAACAGGGAACCTACGAGCAGTACTTC
CASSSQQGTYEQYF
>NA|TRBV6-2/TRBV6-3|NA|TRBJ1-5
TGTGCCAGCAGTTACAATGGGGGAGACCAGCATTTT
CASSYNGGDQHF
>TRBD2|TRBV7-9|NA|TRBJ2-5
TGTGCCAGCAGCTTAGCGATGGGAGGGGAGACCCAGTACTTC
CASSLAMGGETQYF
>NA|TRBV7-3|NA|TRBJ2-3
TGTGCCAGCAGCTCGGCCGGACCCGGGGCTTCAGATACGCAGTATTTT
CASSSAGPGASDTQYF
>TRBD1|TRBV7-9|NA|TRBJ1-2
TGTGCCAGCAGACCACTGACCGGACAGGGGTACTATGGCTACACCTTC
CASRPLTGQGYYGYTF
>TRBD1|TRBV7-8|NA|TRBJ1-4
TGTGCCAGCAGCTTAGTGACAGGGAACGAAAAACTGTTTTTT
CASSLVTGNEKLFF
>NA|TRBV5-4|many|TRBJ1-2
TGTGCCAGCAGCTTATACAGGGAAGGCTATGGCTACACCTTC
CASSLYREGYGYTF
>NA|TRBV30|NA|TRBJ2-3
TGTGCCTGGAGTGTATCTGTCGATACGCAGTATTTT
CAWSVSVDTQYF
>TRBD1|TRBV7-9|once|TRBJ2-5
TGTGCCACCCTGGGGGCAGGGGGCCCCTGGGGAGAGACCCAGTACTTC
CATLGAGGPWGETQYF